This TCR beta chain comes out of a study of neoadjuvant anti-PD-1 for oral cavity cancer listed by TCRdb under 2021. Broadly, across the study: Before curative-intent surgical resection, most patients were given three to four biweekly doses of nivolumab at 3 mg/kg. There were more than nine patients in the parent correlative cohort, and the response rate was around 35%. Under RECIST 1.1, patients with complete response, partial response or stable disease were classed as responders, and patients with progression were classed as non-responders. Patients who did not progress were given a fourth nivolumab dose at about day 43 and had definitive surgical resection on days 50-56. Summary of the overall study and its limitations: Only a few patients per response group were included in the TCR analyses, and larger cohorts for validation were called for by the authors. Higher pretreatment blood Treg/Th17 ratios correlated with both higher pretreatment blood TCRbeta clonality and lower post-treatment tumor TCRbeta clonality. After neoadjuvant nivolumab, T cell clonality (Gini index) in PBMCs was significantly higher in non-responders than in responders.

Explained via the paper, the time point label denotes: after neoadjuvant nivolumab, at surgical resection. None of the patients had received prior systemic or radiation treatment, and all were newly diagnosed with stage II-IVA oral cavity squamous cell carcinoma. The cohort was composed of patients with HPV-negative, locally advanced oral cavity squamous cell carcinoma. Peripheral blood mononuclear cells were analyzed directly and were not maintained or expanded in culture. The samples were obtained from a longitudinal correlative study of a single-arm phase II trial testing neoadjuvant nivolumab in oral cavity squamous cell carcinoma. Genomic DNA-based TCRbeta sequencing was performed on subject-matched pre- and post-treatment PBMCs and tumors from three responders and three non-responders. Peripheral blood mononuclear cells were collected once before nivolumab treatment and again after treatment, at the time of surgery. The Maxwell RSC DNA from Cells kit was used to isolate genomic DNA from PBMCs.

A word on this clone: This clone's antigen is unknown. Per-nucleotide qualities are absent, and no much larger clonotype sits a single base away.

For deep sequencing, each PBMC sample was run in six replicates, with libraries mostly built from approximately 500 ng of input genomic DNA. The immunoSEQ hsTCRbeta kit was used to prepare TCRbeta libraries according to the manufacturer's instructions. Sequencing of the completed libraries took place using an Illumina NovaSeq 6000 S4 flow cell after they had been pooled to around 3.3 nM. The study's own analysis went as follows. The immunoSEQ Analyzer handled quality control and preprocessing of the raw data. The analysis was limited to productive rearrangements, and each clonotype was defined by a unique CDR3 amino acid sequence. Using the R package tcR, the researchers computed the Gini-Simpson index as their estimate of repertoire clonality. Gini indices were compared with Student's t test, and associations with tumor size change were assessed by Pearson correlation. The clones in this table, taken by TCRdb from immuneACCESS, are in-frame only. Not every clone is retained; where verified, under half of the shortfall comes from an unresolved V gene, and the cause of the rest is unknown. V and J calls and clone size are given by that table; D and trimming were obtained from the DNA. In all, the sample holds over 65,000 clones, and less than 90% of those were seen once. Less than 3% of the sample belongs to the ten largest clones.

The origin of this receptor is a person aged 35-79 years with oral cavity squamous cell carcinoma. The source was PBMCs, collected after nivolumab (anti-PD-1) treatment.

The CDR3 has the sequence CAWAQGASRYVEQYF. The DNA is TGTGCCTGGGCGCAGGGGGCGAGTAGGTACGTTGAGCAGTACTTC. This sequence uses TRBV30 and TRBJ2-7; a stretch of 8 junction bases matches TRBD1. For CDR1 and CDR2, the germline V gene (reference sequence) lists GTSNPN and SVGIG. For this chain, trimming is 5 bases at the V end and 7 bases at the J end, and the number of junction bases without a gene match is 16. The CDR3 runs 15 amino acids, cysteine and phenylalanine included. Of the read, only the CDR3 DNA is kept; its 45 bases are in frame from base 1.